This TCR beta chain emerged from a study of beta chain features in type 1 diabetes (dated by TCRdb to the late 2010s). As for the study more broadly: Patients and healthy donors did not differ in mean age, gender distribution, total cell number or subset yield. A total of 90 million to 120 million sorted cells were examined across all samples, and a strong correlation was observed between cell number per subset and RNA yield. Whereas all 28 donors provided naive and central memory subsets, regulatory and stem cell-like memory subsets were isolated from just 8 patients and about eight healthy donors. The study compared TCRB repertoires of sorted circulating CD4+ T cell subsets between recently diagnosed type 1 diabetes patients and matched healthy donors. The paper as a whole reports these results and caveats: Type 1 diabetes patients showed a moderate but significant shortening of TCRB CDR3 length in all four CD4+ subsets. HLA sub-analyses involved small numbers of individuals, so any influence of HLA type on TCRB rearrangement remained unresolved. Sequencing cDNA rather than genomic DNA could over-represent highly expressing activated cells, although activation and CD3 levels did not differ between groups. Naive, central memory and regulatory TCRB repertoires appeared to be more alike among patients than among healthy donors. Patients with type 1 diabetes made fewer insertions and deleted more nucleotides at VDJ recombination sites, implying thymic rearrangement abnormalities. PCR may preferentially amplify shorter templates, but because patient and control samples were amplified and corrected together, any resulting skew would affect both groups equally.

The entire isolated RNA was reverse transcribed using the High Capacity cDNA Reverse Transcription Kit, and thus expressed TCRB transcripts were sequenced. Deep immunoSEQ sequencing was performed on naive, central memory and regulatory T cell samples, with an average of roughly 3.6 million total reads per sample. Sorted cells were lysed in RLT buffer, and RNA was extracted using DNase-treated RNeasy Micro or Mini kits according to cell number. Each cell subset was processed on its own to prevent cross-contamination, while patient and healthy donor samples were processed together. Using the immunoSEQ multiplex PCR, TCRB sequences were amplified from cDNA into 87-bp fragments spanning the CDR3 region. The amplicons were sequenced using the Illumina HiSeq platform. The source study handled its data this way. PCR bias was corrected computationally using synthetic template baselines, and reads within Hamming distance 2 were collapsed, with unmergeable singletons discarded. Reads were aligned against IMGT so that V, D and J genes, CDR3 length and insertions or deletions at six rearrangement sites could be assigned. Within each subset, clonotype counts were normalized to the number of sorted cells before true diversity and Gini coefficients were calculated with the tcR R package. Repertoire sharing was quantified using the overlap coefficient calculated on TCRB nucleotide sequences. Out-of-frame TCRB sequences from naive cells were analyzed as a proxy for the pre-selection repertoire. The table comes from immuneACCESS by way of TCRdb, which keeps in-frame sequences with V and J called. Part of the clones is missing from these tables; in studies checked, under half for an unresolved V gene and the rest for unknown reasons. That table is the source of V, J and clone size, and D and trimming were worked out from the DNA. For this sample the table gives about 330,000 clones, of which 9.5% to 11% were detected only once. 0.015% of the sample belongs to the ten largest clones.

This clone was counted only a few times. Its antigen has not been determined. Within one base of it there is no much larger clone, and no base qualities were kept. Each donor gave one peripheral blood draw, roughly 0.11 L on average, collected into heparinised tubes. Naive, central memory, regulatory and stem cell-like memory CD4+ T cells were sorted on a BD FACSAria II using a panel including CD45RO, CCR7, CD25, CD127, CD95 and CD27. Purity was above 95% for every sorted population. PBMCs were isolated immediately by Lymphoprep density gradient centrifugation and stained directly without culture. Samples were stained and sorted in pairs, with one healthy donor and one patient per experiment, so that batch effects were minimized. The sample taken for sequencing was naive CD4+ T cells from blood. In light of the paper, this sample's cell subset or site label describes: true naive CD4+ T cells. The origin of this receptor is a woman in her thirties in good health.

In nucleotide form, the sequence is TGTGCCAGCAGCTCGAACCTAGCGGGAGGCACAGATACGCAGTATTTT. This yields the protein CASSSNLAGGTDTQYF. Here the chain combines TRBV7-3 and TRBJ2-3; a stretch of 10 junction bases matches TRBD2. For CDR1 and CDR2, the germline V gene lists SGHTA and FQGTGA. Compared with germline, V lacks 4 bases and J lacks 1 base; bases without a gene match: 5. From the cysteine through the phenylalanine, the CDR3 covers 16 amino acids. The sequence is cut down to CDR3 DNA, 48 bases in frame from base 1.